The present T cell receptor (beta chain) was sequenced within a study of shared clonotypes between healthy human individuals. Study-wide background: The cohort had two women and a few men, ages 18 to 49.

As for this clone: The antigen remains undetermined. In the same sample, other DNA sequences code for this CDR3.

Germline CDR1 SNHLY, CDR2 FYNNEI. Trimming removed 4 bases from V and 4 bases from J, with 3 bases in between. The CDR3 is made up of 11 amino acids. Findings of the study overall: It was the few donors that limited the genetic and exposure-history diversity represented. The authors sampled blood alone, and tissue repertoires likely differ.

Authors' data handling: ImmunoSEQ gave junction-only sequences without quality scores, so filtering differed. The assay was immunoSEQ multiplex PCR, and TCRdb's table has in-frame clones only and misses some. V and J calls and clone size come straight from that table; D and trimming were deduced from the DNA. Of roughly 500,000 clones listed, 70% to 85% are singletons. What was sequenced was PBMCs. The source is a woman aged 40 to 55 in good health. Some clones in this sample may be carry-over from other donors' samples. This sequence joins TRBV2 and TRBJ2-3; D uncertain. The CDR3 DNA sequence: TGTGCCAGCAGTGCGGCAGATACGCAGTATTTT. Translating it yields CASSAADTQYF.